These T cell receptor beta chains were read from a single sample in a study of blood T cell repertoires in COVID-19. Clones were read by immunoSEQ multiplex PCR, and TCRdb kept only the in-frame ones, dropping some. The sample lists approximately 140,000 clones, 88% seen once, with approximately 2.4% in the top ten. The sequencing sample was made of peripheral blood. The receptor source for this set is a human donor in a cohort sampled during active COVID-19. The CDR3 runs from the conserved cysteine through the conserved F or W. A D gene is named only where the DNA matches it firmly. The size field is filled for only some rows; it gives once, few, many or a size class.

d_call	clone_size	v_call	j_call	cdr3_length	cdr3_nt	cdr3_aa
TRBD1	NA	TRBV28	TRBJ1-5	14	TGTGCCAGCAGTCGGGGGACAGGGGAACAGCCCCAGCATTTT	CASSRGTGEQPQHF
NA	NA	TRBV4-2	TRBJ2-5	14	TGTGCCAGCAGCCAAGGGACTCGGGGAGTGACCCAGTACTTC	CASSQGTRGVTQYF
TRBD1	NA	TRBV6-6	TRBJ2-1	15	TGTGCCAGCAGTTATGAGGGGGCCAGATACAATGAGCAGTTCTTC	CASSYEGARYNEQFF
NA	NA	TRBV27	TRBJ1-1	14	TGTGCCAGCAGTTTACCCTCACCACACGGGGAAGCTTTCTTT	CASSLPSPHGEAFF
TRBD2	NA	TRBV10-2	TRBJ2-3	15	TGCGCCAGCGGCCAACGACTAGCGGGGGGTAATACGCAGTATTTT	CASGQRLAGGNTQYF
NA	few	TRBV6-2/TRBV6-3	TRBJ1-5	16	TGTGCCAGCAGTTACTCGTCGCCGCAGGCATCTCAGCCCCAGCATTTT	CASSYSSPQASQPQHF
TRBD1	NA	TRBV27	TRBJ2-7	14	TGTGCCAGCACCCGGACAGGCGCCTCCTACGAGCAGTACTTC	CASTRTGASYEQYF
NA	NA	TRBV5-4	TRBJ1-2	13	TGTGCCAGCAGCCCGGCAGGGAACTATGGCTACACCTTC	CASSPAGNYGYTF
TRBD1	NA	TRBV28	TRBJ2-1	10	TGTGCCAGCAGCAACAGGGGGCAGTTCTTC	CASSNRGQFF
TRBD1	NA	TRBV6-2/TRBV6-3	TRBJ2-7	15	TGTGCCAGCAGTTGGCTCGGACAGGTTACCTACGAGCAGTACTTC	CASSWLGQVTYEQYF